The clone carrying this T cell receptor beta chain was seen a few times. The germline V gene has CDR1 SNHLY and CDR2 FYNNEI. The trim removed 2 bases at V and 0 bases at J, leaving 3 bases unmatched. This CDR3 spans 16 amino acids. These data originate in a study of regulatory T cells in long-lasting Graves disease. In building TCR beta libraries, iRepertoire HTBI primers were used together with Arm-PCR of CDR3 regions. In TCRdb, the multiplex PCR reads were re-called with MiXCR into one record per CDR3 protein. The table records 350,000 to 550,000 distinct CDR3 sequences, 13% to 15% of them present only once. The time point here: newly diagnosed GD, antithyroid drugs for less than 3 months. The TCR library used RNA extracted from PBMCs. Separately, the same data were catalogued under a study of T cells in Graves' hyperthyroidism and ophthalmopathy.

This material consisted of peripheral blood mononuclear cells (PBMCs), taken at new diagnosis, from a patient treated with antithyroid drugs. The chain links TRBV2 to TRBJ2-3; 9 positions agree with TRBD2. This TCR came from a woman between 45 and 60 years old with Graves disease. CDR3 region: CASSEMREGSTDTQYF. The CDR3 bases are TGTGCCAGCAGTGAAATGCGGGAGGGAAGCACAGATACGCAGTATTTT. Supplemented by reference TRBV2 and TRBJ2-3, the full variable domain reads EPEVTQTPSHQVTQMGQEVILRCVPISNHLYFYWYRQILGQKVEFLVSFYNNEISEKSEIFDDQFSVERPDGSNFTLKIRSTKLEDSAMYFCASSEMREGSTDTQYFGPGTRLTVL.